This passage covers 10 T cell receptor beta chains from one sample sequenced in a study of blood T cell repertoires in COVID-19. This table comes from immunoSEQ multiplex PCR, and its TCRdb copy is limited to in-frame clones, with some not included. The top ten hold approximately 5.4% of the sample, which has over 200,000 clones, around 80% seen once. Sequenced: peripheral blood. The receptors were gathered from a human donor in a cohort sampled during active COVID-19.

This chain links TRBV19 with TRBJ1-1; D is undetermined. The CDR3 loop spans 11 amino acids. The V gene's germline CDR1 is LNHDA and CDR2 SQIVND (reference sequence). The V gene lost 11 bases and the J gene lost 3 bases, with 10 bases spanning the gap. DNA of the CDR3: TGTGCCTCCAACGGAGACACTGAAGCTTTCTTT. Amino acid sequence: CASNGDTEAFF.

This clone is a singleton in its sample. The V and J genes are TRBV5-1 and TRBJ2-7; 7 positions match TRBD1. Germline V CDR1 and CDR2: SGHRS, YFSETQ. The CDR3 has 14 amino acids. With V trimmed by 0 bases and J by 7 bases, 7 bases remained unmatched. The CDR3 nucleotides are TGCGCCAGCAGCTTGGAAAAGGGGGCGGATGAGCAGTACTTC. Its protein is CASSLEKGADEQYF.

The chain is built from TRBV28 and TRBJ2-7, with D maybe TRBD2 (6 bases). V was pared by 7 bases and J by 4 bases, with 23 bases between. Germline CDR1 MDHEN, CDR2 SYDVKM. The CDR3 extends over 16 amino acids. The DNA for the CDR3 is TGTGCCAGCACCCTAGGCGGGGCGGGATTGGGGTACGAGCAGTACTTC. It yields the protein CASTLGGAGLGYEQYF.

This sequence joins TRBV27 and TRBJ1-2; TRBD1 matches at 9 bases. With 4 bases clipped from V and 4 bases from J, the junction kept 4 bases outside the gene matches. CDR1 and CDR2 from the germline V gene are MNHEY and SMNVEV (reference sequence). This CDR3 has 14 residues. CDR3 sequence (DNA): TGTGCCAGCAGTTCCTCGACAGGGGGCTATGGCTACACCTTC. It yields the protein CASSSSTGGYGYTF.

V gene TRBV2 combines with J gene TRBJ1-5; D unresolved. This CDR3 has 13 residues. Germline V gene sequence: CDR1 SNHLY, CDR2 FYNNEI. V was pared by 6 bases and J by 0 bases, with 6 bases between. The DNA for the CDR3 is TGTGCCAGCAGACAGTATAGCAATCAGCCCCAGCATTTT. Translated, it gives CASRQYSNQPQHF.

V usage is TRBV6-6 and J usage is TRBJ1-3; 9 bases align to TRBD1. Trimming took 2 bases from V and 4 from J; bases not matched to a gene: 6. Germline V gives CDR1 MNHNY, CDR2 SVGAGI (reference sequence). CDR3 size: 16 residues. CDR3 nucleotide sequence: TGTGCCAGCAGTTACACGACAGGGGGGTTGGGAAACACCATATATTTT. This gives the protein CASSYTTGGLGNTIYF.

The genes are TRBV7-2 and TRBJ2-7; 7 bases fit TRBD2. J was trimmed by 6 bases and V by 2 bases; bases with no gene match: 10. The CDR3 totals 15 residues. Germline assignment: CDR1 SGHTA and CDR2 FQGNSA. CDR3 sequence (DNA): TGTGCCAGCAGCTTATATTCGTTTTCGGGGGGCGAGCAGTACTTC. It codes for CASSLYSFSGGEQYF.

The rearrangement uses TRBV6-2 or TRBV6-3 and TRBJ2-1, with TRBD2 matching over 10 bases. V lost 4 bases to trimming and J lost 9 bases; unmatched junction nucleotides: 9. In germline, CDR1 is MNHEY, CDR2 SVGEGT. CDR3 size: 15 residues. CDR3 in amino acids: CASSWTSGGGGEQFF. In nucleotides, the CDR3 is TGTGCCAGCAGTTGGACTAGCGGAGGGGGGGGTGAGCAGTTCTTC.

The chain couples TRBV3-1 (or the pseudogene TRBV3-2) to TRBJ2-3, with 8 bases matching TRBD1. The J segment lost 0 bases and the V segment lost 1 base, leaving 3 bases of the junction unmatched. This CDR3 has 16 residues. In germline, CDR1 is LGHDT, CDR2 YNNKEL (reference sequence). The CDR3 here is CASSQVDRGSTDTQYF. As DNA, the CDR3 is TGTGCCAGCAGCCAAGTCGACAGGGGCAGCACAGATACGCAGTATTTT.

The gene calls are TRBV11-2 and TRBJ2-3; possible D gene TRBD2, 6 bases. V dropped 5 bases and J dropped 5 bases, with 17 bases sitting between them. Germline V lookup: CDR1 SGHAT, CDR2 FQNNGV. The CDR3 spans 15 residues. CDR3 protein: CASSPLWGRKDTQYF. The CDR3 DNA follows: TGTGCCAGCAGCCCGCTCTGGGGGAGGAAAGATACGCAGTATTTT. Full variable domain (missing parts from reference TRBV11-2 and TRBJ2-3): EAGVAQSPRYKIIEKRQSVAFWCNPISGHATLYWYQQILGQGPKLLIQFQNNGVVDDSQLPKDRFSAERLKGVDSTLKIQPAKLEDSAVYLCASSPLWGRKDTQYFGPGTRLTVL.